The 12 T cell receptor beta chains given below trace back to one sample, sequenced in a study of Tregs in tolerant kidney transplant recipients (dated by TCRdb to the late 2010s). The sample's time point, from its label and the paper: blood sample drawn before combined kidney and bone marrow transplant. The library relied on the immunoSEQ multiplex PCR assay. TCRdb stores this immuneACCESS table with in-frame sequences only. Part of the clones is absent; in the studies checked, under half of the shortfall reflects unresolved V genes, and no reason is known for the rest. Here the sample has roughly 80,000 clones; under 95% occur a single time. The ten largest clones represent 0.34% of the sample. The material was Tregs from blood, obtained before the transplant. Receptors were obtained from a human donor who received a combined kidney and bone marrow transplant.

This rearrangement joins TRBV4-2 to TRBJ2-5, with TRBD2 matching over 13 bases. There are 18 residues in the CDR3. The V gene end was trimmed by 2 bases and the J gene end by 4 bases; junction bases not matched to a gene: 10. Germline V lookup: CDR1 LGHNA, CDR2 YNFKEQ. CDR3 bases: TGTGCCAGCAGCCAAACGGGGGGGACTAGCGGGAAGGTAGAGACCCAGTACTTC. Protein product: CASSQTGGTSGKVETQYF.

The chain links TRBV18 to TRBJ2-7; possible D gene TRBD2, 5 bases. CDR3 length: 14 amino acids. Per the germline V gene, CDR1 is KGHSH and CDR2 is LQKENI. Deletions cut 5 bases from V and 6 bases from J, with 17 bases between. The CDR3 here is CASSVRGGVSEQYF. As DNA, the CDR3 is TGTGCCAGCTCAGTAAGAGGAGGTGTTAGCGAGCAGTACTTC.

This chain joins TRBV27 and TRBJ1-5; D unclear. The CDR3 loop spans 13 amino acids. Germline assignment: CDR1 MNHEY and CDR2 SMNVEV (reference sequence). Trimming left V 2 bases short and J 5 bases short, with 7 bases between. CDR3: CASSLSWDQPQHF. The CDR3 region has the DNA TGTGCCAGCAGTTTAAGTTGGGATCAGCCCCAGCATTTT.

This clone showed up just once. The chain recombines TRBV23-1 with TRBJ2-1, with a tentative D call TRBD1 (5 bases). TRBV23-1 is an open reading frame whose function is uncertain. This CDR3 spans 15 amino acids. V lost 1 base and J 6 bases, leaving 13 bases between the germline ends. The CDR3 DNA is TGCGCCAGCAGTCAATATGGGGCCGGCGGCAATGAGCAGTTCTTC. Protein sequence: CASSQYGAGGNEQFF.

The rearrangement joins TRBV11-2 to TRBJ2-1; 8 nucleotides line up with TRBD2. The CDR3 totals 15 residues. The V and J ends lost 3 bases and 1 base, in that order; junction bases with no gene match: 2. CDR1 and CDR2 (germline): SGHAT, FQNNGV. The CDR3 DNA follows: TGTGCCAGCAGCTTTACGGGAGGGTCCTACAATGAGCAGTTCTTC. Protein: CASSFTGGSYNEQFF. Supplemented by reference TRBV11-2 and TRBJ2-1, the full variable domain reads EAGVAQSPRYKIIEKRQSVAFWCNPISGHATLYWYQQILGQGPKLLIQFQNNGVVDDSQLPKDRFSAERLKGVDSTLKIQPAKLEDSAVYLCASSFTGGSYNEQFFGPGTRLTVL.

The V call is TRBV5-1, the J call TRBJ1-1; D might be TRBD1 (6 bases). The CDR3 length is 15 residues. Germline loops: CDR1 SGHRS, CDR2 YFSETQ. The V end was cut by 5 bases, the J end by 5 bases, with 19 bases between. The CDR3 DNA reads as TGCGCCAGCAGGTCTACAGGGCGGGGAAGGACTGAAGCTTTCTTT. This gives the protein CASRSTGRGRTEAFF.

The CDR3 bases are TGTGCCAGCAGTAGGGACTCTCTCGGGGGCTACACCTTC. Translated, it gives CASSRDSLGGYTF. V usage is TRBV6-5 and J usage is TRBJ1-2; perhaps TRBD1 as D (5 bases). The CDR3 is 13 residues long. V was shortened by 5 bases and J by 8 bases, with 15 bases between the two germline ends. CDR1 and CDR2 (germline): MNHEY, SVGAGI.

This sequence joins TRBV11-2 and TRBJ1-3; D unclear. CDR3 length: 12 residues. V was cut by 3 bases and J by 6 bases, with 6 bases left in between. CDR1 SGHAT and CDR2 FQNNGV come from the germline V gene. CDR3 DNA: TGTGCCAGCAGCTTTGGGGAAAACACCATATATTTT. Amino acid sequence: CASSFGENTIYF.

This clone was seen once. The V call is TRBV15, the J call TRBJ2-5; perhaps D is TRBD1 or TRBD2 (6 bases each). Trimming stripped 0 bases from V and 4 bases from J, with 12 bases between. Germline CDR1 is LNHNV and CDR2 is YYDKDF (reference sequence). This CDR3 is 15 amino acids long. The CDR3 is CATSRDLEGGETQYF. The CDR3 DNA sequence: TGTGCCACCAGCAGAGATCTTGAGGGGGGAGAGACCCAGTACTTC. Complete variable domain (other parts from reference TRBV15 and TRBJ2-5): DAMVIQNPRYQVTQFGKPVTLSCSQTLNHNVMYWYQQKSSQAPKLLFHYYDKDFNNEADTPDNFQSRRPNTSFCFLDIRSPGLGDTAMYLCATSRDLEGGETQYFGPGTRLLVL.

The chain carries TRBV5-6 and TRBJ2-1, with 11 bases that match TRBD2. V dropped 2 bases and J dropped 12; count of bases not matched to a gene: 4. The CDR3 is 13 residues long. Germline CDR1 and CDR2: SGHDT and YYEEEE. The CDR3 sequence is CASSFRLAGMQFF. The CDR3, as DNA: TGTGCCAGCAGCTTTAGACTAGCGGGAATGCAGTTCTTC.

This chain links TRBV5-6 with TRBJ1-5; D is uncertain. The V end lost 3 bases, the J end lost 7 bases, and 14 bases lay between the germline ends. The CDR3 has 14 amino acids. Per the germline V gene, CDR1 is SGHDT and CDR2 is YYEEEE. The CDR3, as DNA: TGTGCCAGCAGCTCGGACTCGGCGGGGCAGCCCCAGCATTTT. Translated: CASSSDSAGQPQHF.

The gene calls are TRBV10-3 and TRBJ2-1, with 8 bases identical to TRBD2. Germline CDR1 and CDR2: ENHRY and SYGVKD. Trimming removed 0 bases from V and 10 bases from J; junction bases left unmatched: 5. The CDR3 contains 14 residues. CDR3 coding DNA: TGTGCCATCAGTGAGTCGAGCGGGAGAGGGGAGCAGTTCTTC. The encoded protein is CAISESSGRGEQFF.